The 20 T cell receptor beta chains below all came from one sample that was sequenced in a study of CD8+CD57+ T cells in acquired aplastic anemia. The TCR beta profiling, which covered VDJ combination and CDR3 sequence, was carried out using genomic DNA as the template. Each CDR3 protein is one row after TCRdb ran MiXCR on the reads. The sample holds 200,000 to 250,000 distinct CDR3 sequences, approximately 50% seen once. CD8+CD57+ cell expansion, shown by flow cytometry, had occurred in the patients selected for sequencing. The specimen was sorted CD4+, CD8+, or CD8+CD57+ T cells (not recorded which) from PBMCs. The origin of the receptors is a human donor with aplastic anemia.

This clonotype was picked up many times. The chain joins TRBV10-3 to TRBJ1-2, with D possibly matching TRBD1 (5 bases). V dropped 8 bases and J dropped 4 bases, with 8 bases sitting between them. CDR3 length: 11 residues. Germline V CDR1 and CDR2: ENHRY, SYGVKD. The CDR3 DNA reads TGTGCCATCCGGGGGGTCTATGGCTACACCTTC. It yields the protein CAIRGVYGYTF.

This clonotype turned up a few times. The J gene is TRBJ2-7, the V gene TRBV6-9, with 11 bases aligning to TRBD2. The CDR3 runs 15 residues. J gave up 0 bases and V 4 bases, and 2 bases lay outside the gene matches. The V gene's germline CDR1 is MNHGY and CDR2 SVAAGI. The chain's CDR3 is CASSSGTSGSYEQYF. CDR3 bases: TGTGCCAGCAGTTCCGGGACTAGCGGCTCCTACGAGCAGTACTTC.

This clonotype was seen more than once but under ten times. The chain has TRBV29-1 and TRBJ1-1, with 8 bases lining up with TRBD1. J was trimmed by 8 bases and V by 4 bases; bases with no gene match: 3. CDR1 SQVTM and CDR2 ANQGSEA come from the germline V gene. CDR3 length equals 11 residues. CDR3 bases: TGCAGCGTTGGACGACAGGGGGAAGCTTTCTTT. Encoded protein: CSVGRQGEAFF.

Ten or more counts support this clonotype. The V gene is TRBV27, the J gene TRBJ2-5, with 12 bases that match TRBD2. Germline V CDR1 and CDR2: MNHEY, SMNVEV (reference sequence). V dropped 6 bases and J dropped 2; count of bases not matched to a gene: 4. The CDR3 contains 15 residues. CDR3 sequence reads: CASSEGLAGQETQYF. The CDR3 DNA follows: TGTGCCAGCAGCGAAGGACTAGCGGGACAAGAGACCCAGTACTTC.

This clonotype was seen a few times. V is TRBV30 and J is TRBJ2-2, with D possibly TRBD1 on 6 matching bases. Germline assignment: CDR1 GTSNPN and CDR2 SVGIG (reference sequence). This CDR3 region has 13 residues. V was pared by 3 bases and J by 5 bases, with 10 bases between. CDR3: CAWSEGVTGELFF. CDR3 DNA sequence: TGTGCCTGGAGCGAGGGGGTAACCGGGGAGCTGTTTTTT.

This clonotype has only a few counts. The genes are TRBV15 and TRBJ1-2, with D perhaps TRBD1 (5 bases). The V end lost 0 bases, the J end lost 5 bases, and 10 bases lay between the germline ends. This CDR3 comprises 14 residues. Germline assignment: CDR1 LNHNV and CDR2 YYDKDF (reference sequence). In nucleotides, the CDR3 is TGTGCCACCAGCAGAGATGGGGCAGTATATGGCTACACCTTC. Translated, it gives CATSRDGAVYGYTF.

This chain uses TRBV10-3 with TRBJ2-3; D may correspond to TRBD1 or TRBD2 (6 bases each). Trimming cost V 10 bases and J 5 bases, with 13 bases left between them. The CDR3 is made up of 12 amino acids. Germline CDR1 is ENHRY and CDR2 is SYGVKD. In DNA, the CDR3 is TGTGCCACGGGGGCGGTCGAAGATACGCAGTATTTT. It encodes CATGAVEDTQYF.

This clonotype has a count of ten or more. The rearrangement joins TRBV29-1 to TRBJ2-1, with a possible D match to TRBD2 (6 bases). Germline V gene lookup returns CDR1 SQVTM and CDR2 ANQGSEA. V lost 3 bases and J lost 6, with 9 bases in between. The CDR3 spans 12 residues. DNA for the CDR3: TGCAGCGTTGAGGAGGGTTCCAATGAGCAGTTCTTC. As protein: CSVEEGSNEQFF.

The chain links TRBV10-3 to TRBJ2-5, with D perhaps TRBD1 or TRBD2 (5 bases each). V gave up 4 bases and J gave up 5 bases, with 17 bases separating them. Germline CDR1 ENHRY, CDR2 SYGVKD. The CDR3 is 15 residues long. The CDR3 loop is CAISVGPAKWETQYF. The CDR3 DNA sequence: TGTGCCATCAGTGTGGGACCGGCCAAATGGGAGACCCAGTACTTC.

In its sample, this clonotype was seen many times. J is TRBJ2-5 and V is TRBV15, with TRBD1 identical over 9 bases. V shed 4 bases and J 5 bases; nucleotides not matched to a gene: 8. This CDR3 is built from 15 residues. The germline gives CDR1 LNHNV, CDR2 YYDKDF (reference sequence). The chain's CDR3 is CATSTSGTGLETQYF. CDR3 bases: TGTGCCACCAGCACATCCGGGACAGGGTTGGAGACCCAGTACTTC.

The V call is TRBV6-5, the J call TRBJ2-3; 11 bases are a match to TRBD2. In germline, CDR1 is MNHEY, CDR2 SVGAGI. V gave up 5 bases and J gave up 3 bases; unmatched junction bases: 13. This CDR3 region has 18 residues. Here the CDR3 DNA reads TGTGCCAGCAGTCCGCTAAAAACGACTAGCGGGGTTACAGATACGCAGTATTTT. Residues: CASSPLKTTSGVTDTQYF.

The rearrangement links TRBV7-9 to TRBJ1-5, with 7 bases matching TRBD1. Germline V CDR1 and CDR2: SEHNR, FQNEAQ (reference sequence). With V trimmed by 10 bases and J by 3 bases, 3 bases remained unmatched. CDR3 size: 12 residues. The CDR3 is CAITGDNQPQHF. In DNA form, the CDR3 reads TGTGCCATCACAGGGGACAATCAGCCCCAGCATTTT.

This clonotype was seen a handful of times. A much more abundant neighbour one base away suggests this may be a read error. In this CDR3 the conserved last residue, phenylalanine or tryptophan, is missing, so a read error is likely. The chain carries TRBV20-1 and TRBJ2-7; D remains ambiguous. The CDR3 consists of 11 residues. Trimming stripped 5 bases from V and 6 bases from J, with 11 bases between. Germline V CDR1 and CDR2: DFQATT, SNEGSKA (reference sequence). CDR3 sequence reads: CSAPEDGEQYL. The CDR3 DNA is TGCAGTGCTCCCGAAGATGGCGAGCAGTACCTC.

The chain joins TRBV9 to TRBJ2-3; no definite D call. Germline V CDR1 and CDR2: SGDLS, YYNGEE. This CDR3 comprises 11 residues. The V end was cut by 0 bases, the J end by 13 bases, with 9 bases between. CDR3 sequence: CASSVGSTEYF. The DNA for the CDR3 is TGTGCCAGCAGCGTAGGCAGCACGGAGTATTTT. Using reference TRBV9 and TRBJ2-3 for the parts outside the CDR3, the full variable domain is DSGVTQTPKHLITATGQRVTLRCSPRSGDLSVYWYQQSLDQGLQFLIQYYNGEERAKGNILERFSAQQFPDLHSELNLSSLELGDSALYFCASSVGSTEYFGPGTRLTVL.

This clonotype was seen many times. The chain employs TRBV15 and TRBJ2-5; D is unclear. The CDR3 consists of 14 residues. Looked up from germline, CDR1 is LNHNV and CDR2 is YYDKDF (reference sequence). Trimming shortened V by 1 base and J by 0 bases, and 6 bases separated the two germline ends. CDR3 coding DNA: TGTGCCACCAGCAGAGGGTCAGACCAAGAGACCCAGTACTTC. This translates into CATSRGSDQETQYF.

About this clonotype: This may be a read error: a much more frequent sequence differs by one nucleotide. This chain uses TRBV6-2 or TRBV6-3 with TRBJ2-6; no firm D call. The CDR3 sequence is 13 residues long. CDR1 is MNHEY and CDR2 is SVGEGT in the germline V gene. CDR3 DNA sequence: TGTGCCAGCACATTCTCTGAGGCCAACGTCCTGACTTTC. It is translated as CASTFSEANVLTF.

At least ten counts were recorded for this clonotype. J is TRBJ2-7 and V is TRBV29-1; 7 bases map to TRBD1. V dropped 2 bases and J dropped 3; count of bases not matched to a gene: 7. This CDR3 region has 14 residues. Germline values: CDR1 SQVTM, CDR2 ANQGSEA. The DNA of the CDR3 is TGCAGCGTTGAACTACCGGGACAGTACTACGAGCAGTACTTC. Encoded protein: CSVELPGQYYEQYF.

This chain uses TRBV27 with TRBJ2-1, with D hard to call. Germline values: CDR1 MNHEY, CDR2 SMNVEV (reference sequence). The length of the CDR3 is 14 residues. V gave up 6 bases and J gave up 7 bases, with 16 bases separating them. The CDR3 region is CASSLGSLENEQFF. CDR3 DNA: TGTGCCAGCAGCCTAGGGTCTCTTGAGAATGAGCAGTTCTTC.

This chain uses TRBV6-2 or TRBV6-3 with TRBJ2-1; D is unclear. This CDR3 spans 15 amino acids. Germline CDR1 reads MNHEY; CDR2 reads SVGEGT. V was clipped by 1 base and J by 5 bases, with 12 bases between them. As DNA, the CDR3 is TGTGCCAGCAGTTACTTTGGGGTAGGTGACAATGAGCAGTTCTTC. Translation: CASSYFGVGDNEQFF.

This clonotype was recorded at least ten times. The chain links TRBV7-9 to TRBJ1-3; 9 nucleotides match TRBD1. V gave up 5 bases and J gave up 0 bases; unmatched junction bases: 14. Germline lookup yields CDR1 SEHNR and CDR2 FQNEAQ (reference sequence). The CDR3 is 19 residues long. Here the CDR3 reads CASSIPNWTGDLSGNTIYF. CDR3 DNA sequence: TGTGCCAGCAGCATCCCGAACTGGACAGGGGATCTCTCTGGAAACACCATATATTTT.